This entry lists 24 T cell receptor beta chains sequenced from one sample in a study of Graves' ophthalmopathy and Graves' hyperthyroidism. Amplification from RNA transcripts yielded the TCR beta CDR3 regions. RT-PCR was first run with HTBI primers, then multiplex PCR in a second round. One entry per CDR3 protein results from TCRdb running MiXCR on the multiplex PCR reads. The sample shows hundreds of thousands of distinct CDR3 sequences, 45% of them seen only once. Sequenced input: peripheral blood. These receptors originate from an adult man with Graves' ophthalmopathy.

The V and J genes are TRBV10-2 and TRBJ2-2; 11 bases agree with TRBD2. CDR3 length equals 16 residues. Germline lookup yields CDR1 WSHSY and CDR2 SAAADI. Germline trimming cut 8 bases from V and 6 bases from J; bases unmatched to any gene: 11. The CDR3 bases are TGCGCCAGCTGGGGCTTACTAGCGGGAGATCCCGGGGAGCTGTTTTTT. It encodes CASWGLLAGDPGELFF.

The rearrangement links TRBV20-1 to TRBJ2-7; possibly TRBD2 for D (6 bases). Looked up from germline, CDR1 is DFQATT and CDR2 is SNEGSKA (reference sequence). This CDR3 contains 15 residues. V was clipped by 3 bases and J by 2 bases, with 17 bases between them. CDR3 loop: CSARTALAFPYEQYF. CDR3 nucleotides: TGCAGTGCTAGGACAGCTCTAGCGTTCCCCTACGAGCAGTACTTC.

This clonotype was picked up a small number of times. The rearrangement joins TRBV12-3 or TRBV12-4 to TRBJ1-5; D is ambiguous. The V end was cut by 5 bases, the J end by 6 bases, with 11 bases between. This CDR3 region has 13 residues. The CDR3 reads CASSPRDGQPQHF. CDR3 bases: TGTGCCAGCAGTCCCCGTGATGGTCAGCCCCAGCATTTT.

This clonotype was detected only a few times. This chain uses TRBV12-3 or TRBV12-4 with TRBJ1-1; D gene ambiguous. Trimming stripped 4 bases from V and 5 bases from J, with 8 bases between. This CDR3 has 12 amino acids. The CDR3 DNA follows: TGTGCCAGCAGTTATGGCCGAACTGAAGCTTTCTTT. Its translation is CASSYGRTEAFF.

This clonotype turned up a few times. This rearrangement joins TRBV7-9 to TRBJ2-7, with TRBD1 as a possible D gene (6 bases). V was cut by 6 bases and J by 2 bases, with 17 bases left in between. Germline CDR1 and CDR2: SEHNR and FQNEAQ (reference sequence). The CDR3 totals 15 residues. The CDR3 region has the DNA TGTGCCAGCAGGCGCGTCGGGACACGGACCTACGAGCAGTACTTC. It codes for CASRRVGTRTYEQYF.

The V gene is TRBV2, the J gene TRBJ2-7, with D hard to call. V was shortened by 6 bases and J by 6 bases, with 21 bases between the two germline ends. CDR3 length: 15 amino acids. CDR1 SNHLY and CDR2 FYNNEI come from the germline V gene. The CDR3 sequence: CASSQGVERPSEQYF. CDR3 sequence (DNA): TGTGCCAGCAGCCAAGGAGTGGAACGACCTTCCGAGCAGTACTTC.

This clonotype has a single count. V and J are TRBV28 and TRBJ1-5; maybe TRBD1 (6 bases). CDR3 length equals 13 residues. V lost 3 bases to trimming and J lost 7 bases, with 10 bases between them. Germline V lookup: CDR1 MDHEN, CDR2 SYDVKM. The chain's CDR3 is CASSFRGGQPQHF. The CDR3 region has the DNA TGTGCCAGCAGTTTTAGAGGGGGGCAGCCCCAGCATTTT.

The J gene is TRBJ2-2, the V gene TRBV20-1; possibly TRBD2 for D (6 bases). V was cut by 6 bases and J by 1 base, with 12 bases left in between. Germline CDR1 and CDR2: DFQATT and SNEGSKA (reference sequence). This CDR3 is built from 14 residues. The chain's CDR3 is CSARTILNTGELFF. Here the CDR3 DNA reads TGCAGTGCGAGGACTATCTTGAACACCGGGGAGCTGTTTTTT.

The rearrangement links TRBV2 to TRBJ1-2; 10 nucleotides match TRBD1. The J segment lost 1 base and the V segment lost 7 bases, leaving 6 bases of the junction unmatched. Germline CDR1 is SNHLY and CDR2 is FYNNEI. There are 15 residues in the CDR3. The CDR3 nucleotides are TGTGCCAGCAAGGACAGGGGGAACTTTAACTATGGCTACACCTTC. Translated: CASKDRGNFNYGYTF.

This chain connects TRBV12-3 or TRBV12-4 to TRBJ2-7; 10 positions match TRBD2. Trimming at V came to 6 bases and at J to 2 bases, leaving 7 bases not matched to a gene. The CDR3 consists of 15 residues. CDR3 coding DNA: TGTGCCAGCAGCCCTGGGACTAGCGAGACCTACGAGCAGTACTTC. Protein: CASSPGTSETYEQYF.

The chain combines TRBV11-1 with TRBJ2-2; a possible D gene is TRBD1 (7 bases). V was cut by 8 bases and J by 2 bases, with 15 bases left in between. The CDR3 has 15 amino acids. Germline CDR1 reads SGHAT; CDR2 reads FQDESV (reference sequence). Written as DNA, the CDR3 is TGTGCCAGCGGTTCAGGGGGGACCAACACCGGGGAGCTGTTTTTT. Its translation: CASGSGGTNTGELFF.

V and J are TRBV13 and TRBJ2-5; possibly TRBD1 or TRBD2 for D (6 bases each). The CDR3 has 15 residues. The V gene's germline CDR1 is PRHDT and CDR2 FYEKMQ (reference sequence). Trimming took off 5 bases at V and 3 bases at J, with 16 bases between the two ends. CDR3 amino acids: CASSPRGRLEETQYF. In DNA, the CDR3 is TGTGCCAGCAGCCCTCGGGGGCGCCTGGAAGAGACCCAGTACTTC. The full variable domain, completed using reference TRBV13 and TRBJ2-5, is AAGVIQSPRHLIKEKRETATLKCYPIPRHDTVYWYQQGPGQDPQFLISFYEKMQSDKGSIPDRFSAQQFSDYHSELNMSSLELGDSALYFCASSPRGRLEETQYFGPGTRLLVL.

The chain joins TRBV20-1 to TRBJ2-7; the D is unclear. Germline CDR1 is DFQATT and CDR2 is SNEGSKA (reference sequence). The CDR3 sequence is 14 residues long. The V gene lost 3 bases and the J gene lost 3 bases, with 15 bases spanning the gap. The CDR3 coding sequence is TGCAGTGCTAGTAGGCCGGAAGTAGACTACGAGCAGTACTTC. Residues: CSASRPEVDYEQYF.

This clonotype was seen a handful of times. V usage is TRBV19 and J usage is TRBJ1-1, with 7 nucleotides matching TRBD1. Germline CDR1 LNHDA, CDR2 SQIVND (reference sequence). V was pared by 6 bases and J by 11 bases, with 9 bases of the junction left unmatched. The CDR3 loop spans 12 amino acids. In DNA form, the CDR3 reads TGTGCCAGTAGCATAAGACAGGGAACGGCTTTCTTT. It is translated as CASSIRQGTAFF.

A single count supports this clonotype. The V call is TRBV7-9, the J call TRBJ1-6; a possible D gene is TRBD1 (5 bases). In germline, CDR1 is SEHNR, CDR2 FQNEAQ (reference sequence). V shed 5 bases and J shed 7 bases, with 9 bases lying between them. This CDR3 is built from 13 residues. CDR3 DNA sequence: TGTGCCAGCAGCCAGCGACAGAATTCACCCCTCCACTTT. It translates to CASSQRQNSPLHF.

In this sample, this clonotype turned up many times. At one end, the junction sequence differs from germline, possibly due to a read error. This CDR3 reads CAISESLAGLNF. Written as DNA, the CDR3 is TGTGCCATCAGTGAGTCACTAGCGGGGCTCAATTTC. This sequence joins TRBV10-3 and TRBJ2-5; TRBD2 matches at 10 bases. CDR3 length: 12 amino acids. CDR1 is ENHRY and CDR2 is SYGVKD in the germline V gene.

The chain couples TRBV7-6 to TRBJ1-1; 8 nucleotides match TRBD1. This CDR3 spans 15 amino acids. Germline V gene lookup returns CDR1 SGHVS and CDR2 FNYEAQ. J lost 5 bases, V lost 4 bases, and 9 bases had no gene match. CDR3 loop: CASSSGQGRPTEAFF. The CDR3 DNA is TGTGCCAGCAGCTCCGGACAGGGAAGGCCGACTGAAGCTTTCTTT. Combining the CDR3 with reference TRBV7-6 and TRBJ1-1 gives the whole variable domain GAGVSQSPRYKVTKRGQDVALRCDPISGHVSLYWYRQALGQGPEFLTYFNYEAQQDKSGLPNDRFSAERPEGSISTLTIQRTEQRDSAMYRCASSSGQGRPTEAFFGQGTRLTVV.

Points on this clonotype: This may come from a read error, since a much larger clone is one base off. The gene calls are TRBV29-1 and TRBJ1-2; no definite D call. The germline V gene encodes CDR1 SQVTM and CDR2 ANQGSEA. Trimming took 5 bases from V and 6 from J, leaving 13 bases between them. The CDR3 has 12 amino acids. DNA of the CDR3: TGCAGCGTTCCCACAAATTGGGATGGCTACACCTTC. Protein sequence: CSVPTNWDGYTF.

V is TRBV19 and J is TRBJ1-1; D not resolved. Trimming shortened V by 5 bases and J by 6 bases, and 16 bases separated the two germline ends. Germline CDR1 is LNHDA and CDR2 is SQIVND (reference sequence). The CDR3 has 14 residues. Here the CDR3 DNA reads TGTGCCAGTAGTTTACGGACGGAATGGCCTGAAGCTTTCTTT. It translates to CASSLRTEWPEAFF.

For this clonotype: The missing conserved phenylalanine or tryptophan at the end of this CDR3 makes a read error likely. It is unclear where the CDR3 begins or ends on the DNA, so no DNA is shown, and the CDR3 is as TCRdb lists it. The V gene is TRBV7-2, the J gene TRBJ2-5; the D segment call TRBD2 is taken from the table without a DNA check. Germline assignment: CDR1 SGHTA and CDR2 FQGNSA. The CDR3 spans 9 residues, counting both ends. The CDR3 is CASSLNSVL.

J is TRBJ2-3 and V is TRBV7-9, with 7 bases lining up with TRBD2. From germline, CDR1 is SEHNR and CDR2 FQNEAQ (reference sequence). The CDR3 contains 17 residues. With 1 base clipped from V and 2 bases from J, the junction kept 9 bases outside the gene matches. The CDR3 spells CASSLGGGQRHTDTQYF. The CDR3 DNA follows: TGTGCCAGCAGCTTAGGGGGAGGGCAGAGACACACAGATACGCAGTATTTT.

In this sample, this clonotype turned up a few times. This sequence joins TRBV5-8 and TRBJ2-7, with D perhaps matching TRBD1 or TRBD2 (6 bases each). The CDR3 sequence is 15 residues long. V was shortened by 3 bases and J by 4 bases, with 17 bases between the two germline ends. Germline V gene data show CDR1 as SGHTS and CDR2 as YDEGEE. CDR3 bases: TGTGCCAGCAGCTCCGGGGGCCTTATCCCATACGAGCAGTACTTC. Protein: CASSSGGLIPYEQYF.

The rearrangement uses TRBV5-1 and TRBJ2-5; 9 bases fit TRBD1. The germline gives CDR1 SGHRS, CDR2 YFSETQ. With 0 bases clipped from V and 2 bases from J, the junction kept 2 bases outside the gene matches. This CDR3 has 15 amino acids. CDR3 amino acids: CASSLDRGLQETQYF. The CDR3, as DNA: TGCGCCAGCAGCTTGGACAGGGGGCTTCAAGAGACCCAGTACTTC.

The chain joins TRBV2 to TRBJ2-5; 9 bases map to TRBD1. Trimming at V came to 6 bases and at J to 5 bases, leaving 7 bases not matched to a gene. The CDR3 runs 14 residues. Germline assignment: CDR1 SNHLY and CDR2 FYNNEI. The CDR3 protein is CASRLGTGRETQYF. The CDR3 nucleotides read TGTGCCAGCAGGCTCGGGACAGGGCGGGAGACCCAGTACTTC.